This T cell receptor beta chain originates from a study of tissue T cells after allogeneic stem cell transplantation. Across the study: Pathologist review favored tissue samples showing histologically apparent lymphocytes. Findings and caveats of the study: Anatomically similar tissues had similar TCR repertoires within each patient. Some tissue clones might be persisting host cells; their alloreactivity or antigen specificity was not determined.

Method: immunoSEQ multiplex PCR; TCRdb's copy keeps in-frame clones and lacks some. The sample holds fewer than 30,000 clones, 73% seen once. V lost 2 bases, J lost 4 bases, and 9 bases lay in between. CDR3 length: 13 residues. Germline CDR1 reads SGHRS; CDR2 reads YFSETQ. With regard to this clone: Antigen specificity is unknown.

Median post-mortem interval was just under ten hours for GI, liver, skin and lymphoid tissues. The receptor's source is a female donor older than 55 with lung cancer. The sequences come from tissue from the ileum, collected at autopsy. V is TRBV5-1 and J is TRBJ1-1; TRBD1 might be the D (6 bases). The CDR3 protein is CASSFTGSTEAFF. Written as DNA, the CDR3 is TGCGCCAGCAGCTTTACAGGGTCCACTGAAGCTTTCTTT.